The 22 T cell receptor beta chains presented below share a single source sample, sequenced in a study of blood T cell repertoires in COVID-19. Only in-frame clones appear in the TCRdb table, and some are missing; sequencing was by immunoSEQ multiplex PCR. The sample records some 95,000 clones, over 60% being singletons. Sequenced material: peripheral blood. The origin of the receptors is a man in his fifties who had recovered from COVID-19.

The rearrangement links TRBV7-9 to TRBJ2-3; D gene ambiguous. The V end was cut by 4 bases, the J end by 0 bases, with 14 bases between. This CDR3 spans 16 amino acids. Germline assignment: CDR1 SEHNR and CDR2 FQNEAQ (reference sequence). CDR3 DNA: TGTGCCAGCAGCTCCTTTCACTTTGCTAGCACAGATACGCAGTATTTT. Translation: CASSSFHFASTDTQYF.

CDR3: CASSLDRGNSPLHF. CDR3 DNA sequence: TGTGCCAGCAGCCTGGACAGGGGTAATTCACCCCTCCACTTT. The rearrangement uses TRBV14 and TRBJ1-6; 9 bases line up with TRBD1. Germline CDR1 reads SGHDN; CDR2 reads FVKESK. The CDR3 is 14 amino acids. J gave up 6 bases and V 4 bases, and 1 base lay outside the gene matches.

CDR3 in amino acids: CASSSDRTSGRASNEQFF. The DNA of the CDR3 is TGTGCCAGCAGTTCCGACCGGACTAGCGGGAGGGCCTCCAATGAGCAGTTCTTC. J is TRBJ2-1 and V is TRBV6-2 or TRBV6-3; 15 nucleotides agree with TRBD2. The length of the CDR3 is 18 residues. In germline, CDR1 is MNHEY, CDR2 SVGEGT. With 4 bases clipped from V and 6 bases from J, the junction kept 10 bases outside the gene matches.

The gene calls are TRBV3-1 (or the pseudogene TRBV3-2) and TRBJ2-7; D is perhaps TRBD1 (5 bases). The length of the CDR3 is 13 residues. Germline V gives CDR1 LGHDT, CDR2 YNNKEL (reference sequence). Trimming took off 5 bases at V and 2 bases at J, with 10 bases between the two ends. The CDR3 spells CASSYDRPYEQYF. As DNA, the CDR3 is TGTGCCAGCAGCTACGACAGACCCTACGAGCAGTACTTC.

This chain joins TRBV13 and TRBJ1-6; 9 positions agree with TRBD1. There are 18 residues in the CDR3. Germline CDR1 reads PRHDT; CDR2 reads FYEKMQ (reference sequence). The V gene end was trimmed by 5 bases and the J gene end by 7 bases; junction bases not matched to a gene: 15. In nucleotides, the CDR3 is TGTGCCAGCAGCAACCTCCGGGACAGGGCTCTACAGAATTCACCCCTCCACTTT. Encoded protein: CASSNLRDRALQNSPLHF.

This sequence joins TRBV5-1 and TRBJ1-1; D ambiguous. The CDR3 is made up of 14 amino acids. Trimming left V 5 bases short and J 1 base short, with 12 bases between. Germline-derived CDR1 and CDR2 are SGHRS and YFSETQ. CDR3 sequence reads: CASRPAPKNTEAFF. CDR3 nucleotide sequence: TGCGCCAGCAGACCCGCCCCTAAGAACACTGAAGCTTTCTTT.

The CDR3 here is CASSRDSEYGYTF. The CDR3 DNA follows: TGTGCCAGCAGTCGAGACAGCGAGTATGGCTACACCTTC. The chain couples TRBV7-9 to TRBJ1-2; possible D gene TRBD1, 5 bases. With 6 bases removed from V and 5 bases from J, the gap between germline ends came to 13 bases. The CDR3 is 13 residues long. Germline CDR1 and CDR2: SEHNR and FQNEAQ (reference sequence).

This rearrangement joins TRBV18 to TRBJ2-6, with 12 bases lining up with TRBD1. The V segment lost 5 bases and the J segment 3 bases; nucleotides outside the gene matches: 5. Per germline, CDR1 KGHSH and CDR2 LQKENI. This CDR3 region has 17 residues. CDR3 in amino acids: CASSSGQGAGGANVLTF. DNA for the CDR3: TGTGCCAGCTCATCGGGACAGGGGGCTGGTGGGGCCAACGTCCTGACTTTC. The variable domain in full, completed from reference TRBV18 and TRBJ2-6, reads NAGVMQNPRHLVRRRGQEARLRCSPMKGHSHVYWYRQLPEEGLKFMVYLQKENIIDESGMPKERFSAEFPKEGPSILRIQQVVRGDSAAYFCASSSGQGAGGANVLTFGAGSRLTVL.

The chain recombines TRBV6-2 or TRBV6-3 with TRBJ1-3; the D is unclear. V was cut by 0 bases and J by 4 bases, with 22 bases left in between. CDR3 length: 19 residues. Germline V gene lookup returns CDR1 MNHEY and CDR2 SVGEGT. In DNA, the CDR3 is TGTGCCAGCAGTTACTCGAATTTTTCCCCCGGAGCAGACGGAAACACCATATATTTT. Translated: CASSYSNFSPGADGNTIYF.

At least ten counts were recorded for this clone. The chain employs TRBV7-3 and TRBJ1-2; TRBD1 matches at 7 bases. This CDR3 is 15 amino acids long. Per germline, CDR1 SGHTA and CDR2 FQGTGA. V was pared by 5 bases and J by 3 bases, with 9 bases of the junction left unmatched. CDR3 sequence (DNA): TGTGCCAGCAGCCCTCGATCGGGGACAGACTATGGCTACACCTTC. Its translation is CASSPRSGTDYGYTF.

The chain employs TRBV6-6 and TRBJ1-1, with a possible D match to TRBD1 (6 bases). Looked up from germline, CDR1 is MNHNY and CDR2 is SVGAGI (reference sequence). V was cut by 2 bases and J by 1 base, with 14 bases left in between. This CDR3 region has 16 residues. The CDR3 DNA sequence: TGTGCCAGCAGTTACCCCAGTGGGGGGGCGAACACTGAAGCTTTCTTT. This encodes CASSYPSGGANTEAFF.

The genes are TRBV7-2 and TRBJ1-5; no clear D. V lost 5 bases and J lost 3, with 14 bases in between. Germline loops: CDR1 SGHTA, CDR2 FQGNSA. The length of the CDR3 is 15 residues. Here the CDR3 DNA reads TGTGCCAGCAGCCCAGCCCCCGGACTCAATCAGCCCCAGCATTTT. This translates into CASSPAPGLNQPQHF.

This clone has just one count. The V gene is TRBV19, the J gene TRBJ2-5; D is perhaps TRBD2 (6 bases). CDR1 is LNHDA, CDR2 SQIVND, per germline (reference sequence). The CDR3 is 16 residues long. Trimming cost V 10 bases and J 5 bases, with 26 bases left between them. The CDR3 loop is CAITYDVAGYGETQYF. In DNA, the CDR3 is TGTGCCATAACCTATGATGTGGCGGGGTATGGGGAGACCCAGTACTTC.

The chain carries TRBV19 and TRBJ1-4, with D possibly being TRBD1 (6 bases). The CDR3 runs to 14 residues. V lost 3 bases, J lost 7 bases, and 12 bases lay in between. CDR1 and CDR2 (germline): LNHDA, SQIVND (reference sequence). The CDR3 DNA sequence: TGTGCCAGTAGTATCACAGGGTACGGTGAAAAACTGTTTTTT. This translates into CASSITGYGEKLFF.

V usage is TRBV7-8 and J usage is TRBJ1-5; 9 nucleotides agree with TRBD1. Germline V gives CDR1 SGHVS, CDR2 FQNEAQ. V was pared by 4 bases and J by 11 bases, with 21 bases of the junction left unmatched. The CDR3 runs to 18 residues. CDR3 residues: CASSSTRQGQGYLVAQHF. Here the CDR3 DNA reads TGTGCCAGCAGCTCTACCCGCCAGGGACAGGGTTACCTTGTAGCCCAGCATTTT.

This clone was picked up one time. The chain employs TRBV7-6 and TRBJ2-5, with D possibly matching TRBD1 (5 bases). The germline V and J ends were trimmed by 0 bases and 2 bases, with 19 bases remaining between them. The CDR3 has 18 amino acids. CDR1 SGHVS and CDR2 FNYEAQ come from the germline V gene. CDR3 in amino acids: CASSLAARGPKRQETQYF. CDR3 DNA sequence: TGTGCCAGCAGCTTAGCTGCTAGGGGTCCAAAACGTCAAGAGACCCAGTACTTC.

This clone was seen a handful of times. The rearrangement links TRBV25-1 to TRBJ1-2; the D gene is possibly TRBD1 (5 bases). The V end was cut by 5 bases, the J end by 4 bases, with 11 bases between. The CDR3 extends over 13 amino acids. Looked up from germline, CDR1 is MGHDK and CDR2 is SYGVNS. The CDR3 DNA reads as TGTGCCAGCAGTCCAGGGTGGGCCTATGGCTACACCTTC. It codes for CASSPGWAYGYTF.

The chain carries TRBV14 and TRBJ2-7, with D perhaps TRBD1 (5 bases). The CDR3 sequence is 16 residues long. V lost 4 bases and J lost 0, with 16 bases in between. Germline-derived CDR1 and CDR2 are SGHDN and FVKESK. The CDR3 spells CASSPFLGRDSYEQYF. Written as DNA, the CDR3 is TGTGCCAGCAGCCCTTTCTTGGGGCGTGACTCCTACGAGCAGTACTTC.

This clone has more than one count but fewer than ten. At the DNA level, this CDR3 is encoded by other sequences in the same sample as well. This chain's CDR3 is CASSWTGDNSPLHF. CDR3 DNA: TGTGCCAGCAGTTGGACAGGGGACAATTCACCCCTCCACTTT. This chain connects TRBV28 to TRBJ1-6; 9 nucleotides match TRBD1. Looked up from germline, CDR1 is MDHEN and CDR2 is SYDVKM. The CDR3 spans 14 residues. Trimming at V came to 4 bases and at J to 7 bases, leaving 2 bases not matched to a gene. The whole variable domain, remainder taken from reference TRBV28 and TRBJ1-6, is DVKVTQSSRYLVKRTGEKVFLECVQDMDHENMFWYRQDPGLGLRLIYFSYDVKMKEKGDIPEGYSVSREKKERFSLILESASTNQTSMYLCASSWTGDNSPLHFGNGTRLTVT.

The chain links TRBV28 to TRBJ1-3, with D uncertain. Germline CDR1 and CDR2: MDHEN and SYDVKM. This CDR3 is built from 14 residues. V was clipped by 5 bases and J by 0 bases, with 8 bases between them. Written as DNA, the CDR3 is TGTGCCAGCAGTATACACAGCTCTGGAAACACCATATATTTT. It yields the protein CASSIHSSGNTIYF.

This chain links TRBV10-1 with TRBJ2-2; 8 nucleotides agree with TRBD2. This CDR3 is built from 13 residues. The germline gives CDR1 WNHNN, CDR2 SYGVQD (reference sequence). The V segment lost 6 bases and the J segment 9 bases; nucleotides outside the gene matches: 6. The CDR3 nucleotides are TGCGCCAGCAGAGGGACTAGTCGGAGGGAGCTGTTTTTT. Translated: CASRGTSRRELFF.

The chain employs TRBV20-1 and TRBJ2-1; 10 nucleotides line up with TRBD2. CDR1 and CDR2 (germline): DFQATT, SNEGSKA (reference sequence). V shed 3 bases and J 7 bases; nucleotides not matched to a gene: 12. The CDR3 length is 16 residues. This CDR3 reads CSASKDSGRSGNEQFF. CDR3 in DNA: TGCAGTGCTAGTAAGGATAGCGGGAGGTCGGGGAATGAGCAGTTCTTC.